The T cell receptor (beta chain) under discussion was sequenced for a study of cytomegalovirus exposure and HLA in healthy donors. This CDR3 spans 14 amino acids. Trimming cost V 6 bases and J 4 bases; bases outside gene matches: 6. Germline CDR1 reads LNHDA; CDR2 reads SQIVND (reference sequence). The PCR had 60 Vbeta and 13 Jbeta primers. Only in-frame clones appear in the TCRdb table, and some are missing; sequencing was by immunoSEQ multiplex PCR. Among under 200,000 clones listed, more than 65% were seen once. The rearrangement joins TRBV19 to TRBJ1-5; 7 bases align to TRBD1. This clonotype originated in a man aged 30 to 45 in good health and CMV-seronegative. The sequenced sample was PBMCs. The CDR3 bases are TGTGCCAGTAGGACGACAGGGAGTAATCAGCCCCAGCATTTT. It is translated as CASRTTGSNQPQHF.